This T cell receptor beta chain was captured in a study of blood T cell repertoires in COVID-19 (dated by TCRdb to the early 2020s). Notes on the research overall: Recovered participants in ImmuneRACE Cohort 3 were defined by two consecutive negative NP/OP PCR tests, clearance by a healthcare professional, or resolution of symptoms. The collaborator samples originated in the United States, Italy and Spain and spanned the acute and convalescent phases of COVID-19. The prospective study material was composed of cDNA or gDNA derived from T cells, B-cell-depleted T cells, or PBMCs. Subjects who had been exposed to COVID-19, were actively infected with it, or had recovered from it provided the deeply sampled blood TCRbeta repertoires that made up the dataset. The repertoires were released in a freely available public database intended as a resource for research on the immune response to SARS-CoV-2. The samples were drawn from the first 160 participants of the ongoing ImmuneRACE study and from 1,254 subjects provided by 6 global collaborators. Sample metadata almost always included a de-identified subject ID, COVID-19 status, age in years and sex. Where available, HLA class I and class II types were taken from metadata supplied by the sample provider and were not determined by assay-based typing. Here is what the overall study found, with its caveats: The quantity of clinical and demographic metadata differed by source and by participant and was supplied without curation.

As for this clone: It lacks a known antigen. Base qualities are not recorded, but no much larger clone differs from it by a single base.

TCRbeta CDR3 regions were amplified from genomic DNA using the immunoSEQ Assay, a bias-controlled multiplex PCR. Processing in the source paper ran as follows. Within the assay, amplification of reference gene primers was used to estimate how many nucleated cells each sample contained. Sequence reads were collapsed and filtered to measure the absolute abundance of every unique TCRbeta CDR3 rearrangement. For each sample, productive Simpson clonality was calculated as the square root of Simpson's diversity index across productive rearrangements. TCRdb provides this immuneACCESS table in a form limited to in-frame rearrangements. Some clones are lacking; in checked studies, under half of them reflect an unresolved V gene, and why the rest are absent is not known. Clonal size and the V and J genes are those of that table, whereas D and trimming came from the DNA. The sample table holds about 170,000 clones, of which around three quarters were seen once. The ten most abundant clones make up around 19% of the sample.

Taken from the germline V gene (reference sequence), the CDR1 and CDR2 loops are MNHNY and SVGAGI. Trimmed from V: 5 bases; trimmed from J: 8 bases; junction bases lacking a gene match: 14. Spanning cysteine to phenylalanine, the CDR3 consists of 17 amino acids. Only the CDR3 part of the read is kept: 51 bases, read in frame from the first base. Participants in the prospective study were aged about 18 to 95 years, lived in about two dozen United States geographic areas, and enrolled through a virtual design. To assign participants to cohorts, the prospective study relied on clinical history that participants themselves reported in a screening survey and a study questionnaire. Each participant in the prospective study had whole blood, serum and a nasopharyngeal or oropharyngeal swab collected by mobile phlebotomists. Additional blood draws and questionnaires over a 2-month period could optionally be provided by prospective study participants. Prospective study blood samples were shipped either frozen or at room temperature before DNA extraction.

The receptor chain draws on TRBV6-6 and TRBJ2-3, and TRBD2 matches 12 of the central bases. The sequence was collected from a woman in her seventies in a cohort exposed to, infected with or recovered from COVID-19 (not recorded which). Sequenced: PBMCs or T cells enriched from blood (not recorded which). This receptor has the CDR3 CASSRTSGVFLGGTQYF. The bases are TGTGCCAGCAGTCGGACTAGCGGGGTATTCTTGGGTGGTACGCAGTATTTT.